This is a list of T cell receptor beta chains from one sample in a study of cytotoxic CD8 clonotypes in ibrutinib-treated CLL. Sequencing was performed with immunoSEQ multiplex PCR; in TCRdb, only in-frame clones are kept and a portion is missing. The sample has approximately 140,000 clones; around 90% are singletons. The material was PBMCs, obtained after 12 months of ibrutinib treatment. These receptors all come from a human donor with chronic lymphocytic leukemia. CDR3s include the opening cysteine and the closing phenylalanine or tryptophan. The D gene is left open where the match is weak. Clone size, where shown, is once, few, many, or a class for clones that have expanded.

abundance,v_gene,d_gene,len,j_gene,CDR3nt,CDR3aa
NA,TRBV5-4,TRBD2,12,TRBJ2-7,TGTGCCAGCAGCTTTGGGGGGGGCGAGCAGTACTTC,CASSFGGGEQYF
NA,TRBV30,NA,12,TRBJ1-1,TGTGCCTGGAGGGGGGGGAACACTGAAGCTTTCTTT,CAWRGGNTEAFF
NA,TRBV10-1,NA,11,TRBJ2-3,TGCGCCAGCAGTTCGGCAGGTACGCAGTATTTT,CASSSAGTQYF
NA,TRBV28,TRBD1,11,TRBJ1-1,TGTGCCAGCAGTCAGGGGGGGAAAGCTTTCTTT,CASSQGGKAFF
NA,TRBV6-6,NA,13,TRBJ2-1,TGTGCCAGCAGTTTTCTCAGGGTTAATGAGCAGTTCTTC,CASSFLRVNEQFF
NA,TRBV29-1,NA,13,TRBJ1-1,TGCAGCGTTGAAGGTAGGGGGAGGACTGAAGCTTTCTTT,CSVEGRGRTEAFF
NA,TRBV11-2,NA,14,TRBJ1-3,TGTGCCAGCAGCTCTCTCAGGGTCGGAAACACCATATATTTT,CASSSLRVGNTIYF
NA,TRBV6-6,NA,13,TRBJ2-1,TGTGCCAGCAGGGGAGGCTCCTACAATGAGCAGTTCTTC,CASRGGSYNEQFF
NA,TRBV9,NA,20,TRBJ2-1,TGTGCCAGCAGCCCAACTCAGACTAGTCGATACACTAGCTCCTACAATGAGCAGTTCTTC,CASSPTQTSRYTSSYNEQFF
NA,TRBV28,NA,13,TRBJ1-4,TGTGCCAGCAGTTTAGGAGGGGATGAAAAACTGTTTTTT,CASSLGGDEKLFF
NA,TRBV19,NA,14,TRBJ1-4,TGTGCCAGTAGTACAACCAGCGCTTTGGAAAAACTGTTTTTT,CASSTTSALEKLFF
NA,TRBV19,NA,15,TRBJ2-7,TGTGCCAGTAGTATAGCGCACAGGGAATGGGACGAGCAGTACTTC,CASSIAHREWDEQYF
NA,TRBV7-6,TRBD1,18,TRBJ1-3,TGTGCCAGCAGCCTCCGGGACAGGGGAATTAGCTCTGGAAACACCATATATTTT,CASSLRDRGISSGNTIYF
NA,TRBV29-1,NA,12,TRBJ2-3,TGCAGCGTTGCAGGGGCGGCGGATACGCAGTATTTT,CSVAGAADTQYF
NA,TRBV15,NA,17,TRBJ1-2,TGTGCCACCAGCAGAGATCGGACGAGCTCGGAGGTCTATGGCTACACCTTC,CATSRDRTSSEVYGYTF
NA,TRBV5-6,TRBD1,14,TRBJ2-2,TGTGCCAGCAGCTGGGACAGAAACACCGGGGAGCTGTTTTTT,CASSWDRNTGELFF
NA,TRBV13,NA,14,TRBJ2-7,TGTGCCAGCAGCCCCGCCCATCCGATCTACGAGCAGTACTTC,CASSPAHPIYEQYF
NA,TRBV11-3,NA,14,TRBJ2-1,TGTGCCAGCAGCAAAGGGTCACAATACAATGAGCAGTTCTTC,CASSKGSQYNEQFF
NA,TRBV5-1,TRBD2,15,TRBJ2-7,TGCGCCAGCAGCTTGGGGCTAGCGGAAACCTACGAGCAGTACTTC,CASSLGLAETYEQYF
NA,TRBV19,NA,16,TRBJ2-2,TGTGCCAGTAGTATAGGGGGACGTACCTACACCGGGGAGCTGTTTTTT,CASSIGGRTYTGELFF
NA,TRBV28,NA,13,TRBJ1-5,TGTGCCAGCAGGCTAAGACAAGATCAGCCCCAGCATTTT,CASRLRQDQPQHF
once,TRBV2,TRBD1,14,TRBJ1-2,TGTGCCAGCAGTGTCCGGGGCCAGGGGGAGGAGTACACCTTC,CASSVRGQGEEYTF
NA,TRBV10-1,NA,13,TRBJ2-1,TGCGCCAGCAGTTTTACTAGAAGCAATGAGCAGTTCTTC,CASSFTRSNEQFF
NA,TRBV27,NA,13,TRBJ2-5,TGTGCCAGCAGTCCCCACGGGTCAGAGACCCAGTACTTC,CASSPHGSETQYF
NA,TRBV6-5,TRBD1,16,TRBJ1-1,TGTGCCAGCAGTCACTGGACAGGATCACAGAACACTGAAGCTTTCTTT,CASSHWTGSQNTEAFF
once,TRBV6-6,TRBD1,14,TRBJ2-7,TGTGCCAGCAGTACCCTGACAGGGATCTACGAGCAGTACTTC,CASSTLTGIYEQYF
few,TRBV4-2,NA,15,TRBJ2-5,TGTGCCAGCAGCCCCGCCTGGAGGGAGATCGAGACCCAGTACTTC,CASSPAWREIETQYF
NA,TRBV23-1,NA,16,TRBJ2-1,TGCGCCAGCAGTCAATCGTCGGGAGATCCCCCGAATGAGCAGTTCTTC,CASSQSSGDPPNEQFF
NA,TRBV9,NA,14,TRBJ2-7,TGTGCCAGCAGCGTAGAAGGTAGCGGATACGAGCAGTACTTC,CASSVEGSGYEQYF
NA,TRBV4-2,TRBD2,17,TRBJ2-7,TGTGCCAGCAGCCAAAGACCTATGCTAGCGGGATTAGACGAGCAGTACTTC,CASSQRPMLAGLDEQYF
NA,TRBV19,NA,15,TRBJ1-5,TGTGCCAGTAGTATTGGGGGATATAGCAATCAGCCCCAGCATTTT,CASSIGGYSNQPQHF
NA,TRBV18,TRBD1,17,TRBJ1-5,TGTGCCAGCTCACCAGGGACAGGGGGGTATAGCAATCAGCCCCAGCATTTT,CASSPGTGGYSNQPQHF